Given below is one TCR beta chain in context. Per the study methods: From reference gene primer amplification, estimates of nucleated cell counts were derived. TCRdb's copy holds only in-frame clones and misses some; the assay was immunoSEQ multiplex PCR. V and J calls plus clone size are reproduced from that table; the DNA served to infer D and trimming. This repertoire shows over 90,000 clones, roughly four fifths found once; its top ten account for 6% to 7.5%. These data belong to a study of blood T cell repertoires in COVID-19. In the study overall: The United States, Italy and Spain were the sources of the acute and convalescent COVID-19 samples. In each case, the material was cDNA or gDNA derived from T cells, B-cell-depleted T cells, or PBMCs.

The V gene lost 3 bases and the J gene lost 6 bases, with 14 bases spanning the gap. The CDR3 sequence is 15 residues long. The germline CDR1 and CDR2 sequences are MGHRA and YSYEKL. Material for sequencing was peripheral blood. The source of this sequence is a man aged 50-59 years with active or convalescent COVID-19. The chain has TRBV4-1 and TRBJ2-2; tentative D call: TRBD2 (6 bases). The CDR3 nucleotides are TGCGCCAGCAGCCAGGCTAGCGAGGTTCCCGGGGAGCTGTTTTTT. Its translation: CASSQASEVPGELFF.